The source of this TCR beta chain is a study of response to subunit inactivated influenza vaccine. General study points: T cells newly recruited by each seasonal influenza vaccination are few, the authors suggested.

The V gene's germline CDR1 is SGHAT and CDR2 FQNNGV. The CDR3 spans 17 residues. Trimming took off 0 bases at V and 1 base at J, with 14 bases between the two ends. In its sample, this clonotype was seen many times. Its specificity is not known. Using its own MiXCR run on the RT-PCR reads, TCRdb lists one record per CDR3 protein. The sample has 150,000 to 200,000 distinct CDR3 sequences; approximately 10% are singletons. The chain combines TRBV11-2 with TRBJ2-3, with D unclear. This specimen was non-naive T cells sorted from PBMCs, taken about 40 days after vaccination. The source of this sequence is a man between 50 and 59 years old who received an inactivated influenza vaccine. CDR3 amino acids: CASSLDLLADRTDTQYF. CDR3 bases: TGTGCCAGCAGCTTAGATTTATTGGCAGACCGCACAGATACGCAGTATTTT.